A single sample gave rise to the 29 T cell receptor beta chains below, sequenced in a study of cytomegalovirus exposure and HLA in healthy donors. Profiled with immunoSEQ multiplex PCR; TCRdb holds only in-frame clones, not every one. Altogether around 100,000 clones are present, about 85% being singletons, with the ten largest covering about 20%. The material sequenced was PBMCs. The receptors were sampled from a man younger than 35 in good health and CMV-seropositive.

CDR3 in amino acids: CASSYSRGQSYEQYF. CDR3 DNA sequence: TGTGCCAGCAGTTACTCCAGGGGGCAATCCTACGAGCAGTACTTC. V is TRBV6-6 and J is TRBJ2-7, with TRBD1 matching 8 bases. The CDR3 runs to 15 residues. V lost 0 bases and J lost 1; bases outside the gene matches: 2. From germline, CDR1 is MNHNY and CDR2 SVGAGI (reference sequence).

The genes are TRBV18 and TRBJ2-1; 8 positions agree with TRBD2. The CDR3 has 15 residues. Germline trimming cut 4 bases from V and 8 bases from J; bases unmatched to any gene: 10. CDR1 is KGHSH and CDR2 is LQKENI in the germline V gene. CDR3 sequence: CASSRTGTSRHEQFF. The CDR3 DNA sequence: TGTGCCAGCTCACGAACCGGGACTAGTCGTCATGAGCAGTTCTTC.

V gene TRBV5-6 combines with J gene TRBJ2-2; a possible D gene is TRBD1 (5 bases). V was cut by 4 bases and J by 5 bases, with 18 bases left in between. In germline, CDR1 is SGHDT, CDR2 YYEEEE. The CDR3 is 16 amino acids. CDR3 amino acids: CASSPTAPRWTGELFF. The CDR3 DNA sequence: TGTGCCAGCAGCCCGACAGCTCCAAGGTGGACCGGGGAGCTGTTTTTT.

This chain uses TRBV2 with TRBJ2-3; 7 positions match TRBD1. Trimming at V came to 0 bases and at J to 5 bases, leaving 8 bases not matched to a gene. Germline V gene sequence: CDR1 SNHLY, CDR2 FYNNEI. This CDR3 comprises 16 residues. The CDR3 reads CASSEALPAGGDTQYF. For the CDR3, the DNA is TGTGCCAGCAGTGAAGCGCTTCCGGCAGGGGGAGATACGCAGTATTTT.

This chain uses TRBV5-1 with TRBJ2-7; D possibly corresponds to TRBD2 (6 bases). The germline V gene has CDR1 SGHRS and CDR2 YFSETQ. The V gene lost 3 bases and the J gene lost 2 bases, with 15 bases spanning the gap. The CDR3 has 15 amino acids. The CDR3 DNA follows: TGCGCCAGCAGCTGGGGTCGGCGGGAAACCTACGAGCAGTACTTC. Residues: CASSWGRRETYEQYF.

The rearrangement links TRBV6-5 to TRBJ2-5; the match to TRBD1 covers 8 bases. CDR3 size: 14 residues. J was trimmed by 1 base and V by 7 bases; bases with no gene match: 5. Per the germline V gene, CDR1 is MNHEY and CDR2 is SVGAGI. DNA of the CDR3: TGTGCCAGCACCCTGGACAGGGCCCAAGAGACCCAGTACTTC. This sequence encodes CASTLDRAQETQYF.

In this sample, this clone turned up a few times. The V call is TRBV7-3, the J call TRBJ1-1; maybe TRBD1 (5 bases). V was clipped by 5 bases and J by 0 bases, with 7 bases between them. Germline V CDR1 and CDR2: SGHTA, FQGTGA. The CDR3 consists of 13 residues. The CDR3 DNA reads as TGTGCCAGCAGCCTGACAGTGAACACTGAAGCTTTCTTT. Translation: CASSLTVNTEAFF.

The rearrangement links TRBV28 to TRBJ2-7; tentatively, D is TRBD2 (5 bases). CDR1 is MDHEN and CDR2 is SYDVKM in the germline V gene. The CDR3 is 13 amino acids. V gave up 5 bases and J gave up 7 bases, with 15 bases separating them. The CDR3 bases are TGTGCCAGCAGTCGATGGGCCCGAGGGGAGCAGTACTTC. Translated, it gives CASSRWARGEQYF.

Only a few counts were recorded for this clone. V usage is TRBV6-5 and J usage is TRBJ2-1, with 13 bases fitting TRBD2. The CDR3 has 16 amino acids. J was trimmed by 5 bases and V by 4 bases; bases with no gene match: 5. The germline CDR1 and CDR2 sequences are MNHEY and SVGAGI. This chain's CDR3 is CASSSRGTSGDNEQFF. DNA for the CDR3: TGTGCCAGCAGTTCACGCGGGACTAGCGGGGACAATGAGCAGTTCTTC.

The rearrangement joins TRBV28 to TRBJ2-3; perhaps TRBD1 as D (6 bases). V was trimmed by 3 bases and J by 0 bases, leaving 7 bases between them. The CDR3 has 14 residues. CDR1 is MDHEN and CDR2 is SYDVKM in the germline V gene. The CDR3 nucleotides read TGTGCCAGCAGTTTGACAGGCAGCACAGATACGCAGTATTTT. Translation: CASSLTGSTDTQYF. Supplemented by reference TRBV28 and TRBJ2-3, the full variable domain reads DVKVTQSSRYLVKRTGEKVFLECVQDMDHENMFWYRQDPGLGLRLIYFSYDVKMKEKGDIPEGYSVSREKKERFSLILESASTNQTSMYLCASSLTGSTDTQYFGPGTRLTVL.

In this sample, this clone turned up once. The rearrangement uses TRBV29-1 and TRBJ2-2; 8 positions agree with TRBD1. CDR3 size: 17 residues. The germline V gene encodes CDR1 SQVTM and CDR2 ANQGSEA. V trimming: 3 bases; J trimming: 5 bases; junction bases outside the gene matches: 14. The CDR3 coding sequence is TGCAGCGTTGAGATCGGGTCGGGACAGGAGAATACCGGGGAGCTGTTTTTT. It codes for CSVEIGSGQENTGELFF.

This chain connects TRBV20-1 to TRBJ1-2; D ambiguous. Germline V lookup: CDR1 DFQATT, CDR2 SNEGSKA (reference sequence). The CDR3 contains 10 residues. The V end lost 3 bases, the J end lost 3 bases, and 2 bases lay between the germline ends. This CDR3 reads CSASDYGYTF. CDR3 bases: TGCAGTGCTAGCGACTATGGCTACACCTTC.

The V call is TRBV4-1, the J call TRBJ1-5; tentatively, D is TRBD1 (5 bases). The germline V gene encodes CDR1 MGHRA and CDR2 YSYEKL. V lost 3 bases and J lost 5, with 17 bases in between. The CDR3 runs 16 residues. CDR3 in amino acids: CASSQIPGVWDQPQHF. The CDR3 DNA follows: TGCGCCAGCAGCCAGATACCGGGGGTCTGGGATCAGCCCCAGCATTTT.

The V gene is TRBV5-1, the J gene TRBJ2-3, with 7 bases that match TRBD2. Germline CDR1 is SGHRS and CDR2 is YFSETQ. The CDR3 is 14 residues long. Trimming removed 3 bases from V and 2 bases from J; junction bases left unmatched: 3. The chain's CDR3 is CASSYSGHTDTQYF. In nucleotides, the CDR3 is TGCGCCAGCAGCTATAGCGGGCACACAGATACGCAGTATTTT.

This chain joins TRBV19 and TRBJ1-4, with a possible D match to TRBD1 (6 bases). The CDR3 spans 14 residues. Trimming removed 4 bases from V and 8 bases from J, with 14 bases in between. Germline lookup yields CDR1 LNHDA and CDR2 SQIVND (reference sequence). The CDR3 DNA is TGTGCCAGTAGTAAGGGGGTAGAGGAGGAAAAACTGTTTTTT. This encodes CASSKGVEEEKLFF. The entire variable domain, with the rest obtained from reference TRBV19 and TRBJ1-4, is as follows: DGGITQSPKYLFRKEGQNVTLSCEQNLNHDAMYWYRQDPGQGLRLIYYSQIVNDFQKGDIAEGYSVSREKKESFPLTVTSAQKNPTAFYLCASSKGVEEEKLFFGSGTQLSVL.

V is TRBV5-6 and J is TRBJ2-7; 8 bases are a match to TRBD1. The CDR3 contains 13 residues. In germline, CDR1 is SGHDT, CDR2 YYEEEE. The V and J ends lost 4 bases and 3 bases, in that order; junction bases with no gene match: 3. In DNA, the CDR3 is TGTGCCAGCAGCCTAACAGGGGGCTACGAGCAGTACTTC. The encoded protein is CASSLTGGYEQYF.

Here the CDR3 reads CASSLHPGLNTEAFF. As DNA, the CDR3 is TGTGCCAGCAGTTTACACCCAGGGTTGAACACTGAAGCTTTCTTT. The chain has TRBV27 and TRBJ1-1; tentative D call: TRBD1 (5 bases). CDR1 and CDR2 (germline): MNHEY, SMNVEV (reference sequence). V was clipped by 2 bases and J by 0 bases, with 10 bases between them. The CDR3 spans 15 residues.

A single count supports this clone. The CDR3 spells CASSQTGGWGYTF. In DNA form, the CDR3 reads TGTGCCAGCAGTCAGACAGGGGGATGGGGCTACACCTTC. The genes are TRBV28 and TRBJ1-2; the match to TRBD1 covers 9 bases. Germline V lookup: CDR1 MDHEN, CDR2 SYDVKM. The CDR3 runs 13 residues. Losses at the gene ends were 5 bases for V and 8 bases for J; bases not matched to a gene: 6.

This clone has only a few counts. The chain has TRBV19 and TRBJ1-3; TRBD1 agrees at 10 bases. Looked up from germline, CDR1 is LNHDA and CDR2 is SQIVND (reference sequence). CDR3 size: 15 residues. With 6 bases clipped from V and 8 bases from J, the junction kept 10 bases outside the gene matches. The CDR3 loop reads CASSDSGTGADTIYF. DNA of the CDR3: TGTGCCAGTAGCGACTCCGGGACAGGGGCGGACACCATATATTTT. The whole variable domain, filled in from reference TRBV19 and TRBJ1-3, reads DGGITQSPKYLFRKEGQNVTLSCEQNLNHDAMYWYRQDPGQGLRLIYYSQIVNDFQKGDIAEGYSVSREKKESFPLTVTSAQKNPTAFYLCASSDSGTGADTIYFGEGSWLTVV.

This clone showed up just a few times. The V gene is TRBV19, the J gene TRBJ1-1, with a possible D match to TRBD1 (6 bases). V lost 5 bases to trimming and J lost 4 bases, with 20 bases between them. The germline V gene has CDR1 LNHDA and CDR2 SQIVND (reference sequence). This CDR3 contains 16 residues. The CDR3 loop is CASSLRSVGGPTEAFF. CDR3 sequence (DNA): TGTGCCAGTAGTTTAAGATCCGTAGGGGGACCCACTGAAGCTTTCTTT.

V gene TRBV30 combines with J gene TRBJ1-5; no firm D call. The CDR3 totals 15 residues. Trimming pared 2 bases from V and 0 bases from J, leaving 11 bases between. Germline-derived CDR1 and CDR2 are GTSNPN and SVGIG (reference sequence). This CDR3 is CAWSKLRNSNQPQHF. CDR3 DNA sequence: TGTGCCTGGAGTAAACTACGGAATAGCAATCAGCCCCAGCATTTT.

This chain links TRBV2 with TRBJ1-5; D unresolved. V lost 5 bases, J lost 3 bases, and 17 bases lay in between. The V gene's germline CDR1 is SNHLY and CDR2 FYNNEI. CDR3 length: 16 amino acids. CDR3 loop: CASSPQLWEYNQPQHF. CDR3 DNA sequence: TGTGCCAGCAGTCCCCAACTGTGGGAGTACAATCAGCCCCAGCATTTT.

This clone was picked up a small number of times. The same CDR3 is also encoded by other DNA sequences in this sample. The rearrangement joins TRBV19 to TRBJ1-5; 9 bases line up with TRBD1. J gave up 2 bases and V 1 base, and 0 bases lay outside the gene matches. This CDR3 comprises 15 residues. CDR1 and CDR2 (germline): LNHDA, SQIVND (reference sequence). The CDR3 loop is CASSIGQGGNQPQHF. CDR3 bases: TGTGCCAGTAGTATAGGACAGGGGGGCAATCAGCCCCAGCATTTT.

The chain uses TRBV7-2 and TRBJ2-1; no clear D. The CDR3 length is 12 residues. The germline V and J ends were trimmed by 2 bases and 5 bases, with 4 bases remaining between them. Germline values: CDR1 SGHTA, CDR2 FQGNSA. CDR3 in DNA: TGTGCCAGCAGCTTAAGCCACAATGAGCAGTTCTTC. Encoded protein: CASSLSHNEQFF. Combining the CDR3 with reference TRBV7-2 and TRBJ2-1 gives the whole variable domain GAGVSQSPSNKVTEKGKDVELRCDPISGHTALYWYRQSLGQGLEFLIYFQGNSAPDKSGLPSDRFSAERTGGSVSTLTIQRTQQEDSAVYLCASSLSHNEQFFGPGTRLTVL.

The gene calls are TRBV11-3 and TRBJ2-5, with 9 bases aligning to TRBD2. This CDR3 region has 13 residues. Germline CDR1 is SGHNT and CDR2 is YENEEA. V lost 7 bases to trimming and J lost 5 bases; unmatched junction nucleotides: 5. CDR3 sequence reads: CASTTAGGETQYF. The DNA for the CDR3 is TGTGCCAGCACGACGGCGGGGGGGGAGACCCAGTACTTC.

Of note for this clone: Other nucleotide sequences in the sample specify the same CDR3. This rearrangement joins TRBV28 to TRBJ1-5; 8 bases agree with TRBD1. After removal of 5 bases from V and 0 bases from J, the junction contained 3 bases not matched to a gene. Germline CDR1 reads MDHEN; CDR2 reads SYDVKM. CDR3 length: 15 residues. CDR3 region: CASSLTGGSNQPQHF. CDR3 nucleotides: TGTGCCAGCAGTCTAACAGGGGGTAGCAATCAGCCCCAGCATTTT.

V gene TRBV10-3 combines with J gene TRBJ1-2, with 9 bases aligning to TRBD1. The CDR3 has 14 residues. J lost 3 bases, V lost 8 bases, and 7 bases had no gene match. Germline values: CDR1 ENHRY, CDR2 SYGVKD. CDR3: CAILTGGEDYGYTF. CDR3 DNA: TGTGCCATCTTAACAGGGGGCGAGGACTATGGCTACACCTTC.

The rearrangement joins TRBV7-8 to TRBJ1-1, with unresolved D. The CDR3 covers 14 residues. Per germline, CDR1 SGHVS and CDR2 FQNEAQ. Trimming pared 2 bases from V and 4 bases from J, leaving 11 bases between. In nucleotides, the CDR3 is TGTGCCAGCAGCTTATTTACGGAGGGCACTGAAGCTTTCTTT. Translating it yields CASSLFTEGTEAFF.

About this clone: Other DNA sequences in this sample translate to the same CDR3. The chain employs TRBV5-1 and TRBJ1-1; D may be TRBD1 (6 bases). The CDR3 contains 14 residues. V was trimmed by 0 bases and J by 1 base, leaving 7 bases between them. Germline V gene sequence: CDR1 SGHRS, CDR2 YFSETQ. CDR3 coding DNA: TGCGCCAGCAGCTTGGTACAGGGGAACACTGAAGCTTTCTTT. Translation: CASSLVQGNTEAFF.